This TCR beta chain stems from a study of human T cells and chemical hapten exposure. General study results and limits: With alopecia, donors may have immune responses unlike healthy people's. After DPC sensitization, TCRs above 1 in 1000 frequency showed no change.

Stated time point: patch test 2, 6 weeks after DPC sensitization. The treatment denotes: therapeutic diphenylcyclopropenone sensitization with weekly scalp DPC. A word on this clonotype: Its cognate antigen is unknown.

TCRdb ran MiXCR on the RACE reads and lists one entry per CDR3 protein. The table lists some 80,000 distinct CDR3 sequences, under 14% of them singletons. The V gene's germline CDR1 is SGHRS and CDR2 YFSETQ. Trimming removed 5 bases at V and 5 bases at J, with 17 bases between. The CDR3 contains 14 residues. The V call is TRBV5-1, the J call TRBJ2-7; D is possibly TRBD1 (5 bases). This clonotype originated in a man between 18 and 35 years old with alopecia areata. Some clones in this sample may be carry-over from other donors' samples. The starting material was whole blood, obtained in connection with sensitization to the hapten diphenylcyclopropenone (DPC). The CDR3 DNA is TGCGCCAGCAGGGGGTTTTCGGGCAGGGACGAGCAGTACGTC. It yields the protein CASRGFSGRDEQYV.